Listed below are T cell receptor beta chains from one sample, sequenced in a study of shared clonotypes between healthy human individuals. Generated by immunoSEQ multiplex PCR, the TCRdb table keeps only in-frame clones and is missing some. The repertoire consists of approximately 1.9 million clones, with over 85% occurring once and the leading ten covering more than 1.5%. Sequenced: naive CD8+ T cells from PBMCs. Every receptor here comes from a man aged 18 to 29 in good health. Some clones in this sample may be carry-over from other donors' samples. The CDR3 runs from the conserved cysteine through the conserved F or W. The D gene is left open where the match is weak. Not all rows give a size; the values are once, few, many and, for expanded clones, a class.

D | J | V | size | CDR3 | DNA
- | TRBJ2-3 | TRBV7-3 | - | CASSPYLGRVADTQYF | TGTGCCAGCAGCCCCTACTTGGGCAGGGTAGCAGATACGCAGTATTTT
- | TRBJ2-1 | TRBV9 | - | CASSGRVSEQFF | TGTGCCAGCAGCGGGAGGGTATCTGAGCAGTTCTTC
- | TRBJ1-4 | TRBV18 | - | CASSPGRDDEKLFF | TGTGCCAGCTCACCAGGGAGGGACGATGAAAAACTGTTTTTT
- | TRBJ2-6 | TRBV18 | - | CASSPYSEGANVLTF | TGTGCCAGCTCACCATACTCTGAAGGGGCCAACGTCCTGACTTTC
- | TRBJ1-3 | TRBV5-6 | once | CASSWGPNSGNTIYF | TGTGCCAGCAGCTGGGGACCCAACTCTGGAAACACCATATATTTT
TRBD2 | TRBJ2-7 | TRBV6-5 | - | CASSQLAGGSYEQYF | TGTGCCAGCAGCCAACTAGCGGGAGGTTCCTACGAGCAGTACTTC
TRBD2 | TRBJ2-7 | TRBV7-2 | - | CASSSTSGDPRIHEQYF | TGTGCCAGCAGCTCCACTAGCGGGGACCCTCGGATCCACGAGCAGTACTTC
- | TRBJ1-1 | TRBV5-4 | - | CASSLVGGNTEAFF | TGTGCCAGCAGCTTGGTAGGCGGAAACACTGAAGCTTTCTTT
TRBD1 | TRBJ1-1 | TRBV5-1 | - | CASSLGTGRNTEAFF | TGCGCCAGCAGCTTGGGGACAGGAAGGAACACTGAAGCTTTCTTT
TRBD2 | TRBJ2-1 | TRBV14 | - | CASSPTSGSRHEQFF | TGTGCCAGCAGTCCGACTAGCGGGAGTAGGCATGAGCAGTTCTTC
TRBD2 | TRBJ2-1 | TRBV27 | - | CASSPTSVPYNEQFF | TGTGCCAGCAGTCCGACTAGCGTTCCCTACAATGAGCAGTTCTTC
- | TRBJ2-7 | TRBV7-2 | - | CASSPRTYEQYF | TGTGCCAGCAGCCCACGGACCTACGAGCAGTACTTC
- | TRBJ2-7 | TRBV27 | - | CASSFVGTLNEQYF | TGTGCCAGCAGTTTCGTTGGCACCTTAAACGAGCAGTACTTC
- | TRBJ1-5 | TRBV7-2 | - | CASSLGETSNQPQHF | TGTGCCAGCAGCTTAGGGGAAACGAGCAATCAGCCCCAGCATTTT
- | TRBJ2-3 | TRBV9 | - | CASSTGRGGDTQYF | TGTGCCAGCAGCACCGGCAGGGGTGGTGATACGCAGTATTTT
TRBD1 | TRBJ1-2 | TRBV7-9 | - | CASSPNDVGGEGYTF | TGTGCCAGCAGCCCAAACGATGTAGGGGGCGAGGGCTACACCTTC
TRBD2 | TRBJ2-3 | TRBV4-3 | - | CASSQARRDYTDTQYF | TGCGCCAGCAGCCAAGCAAGGAGGGACTACACAGATACGCAGTATTTT
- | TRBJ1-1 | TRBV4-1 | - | CASSQGRGAPNTEAFF | TGCGCCAGCAGCCAAGGAAGGGGGGCCCCGAACACTGAAGCTTTCTTT
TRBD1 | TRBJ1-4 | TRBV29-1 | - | CSGTGTGGEKLFF | TGCAGCGGGACCGGGACAGGAGGGGAAAAACTGTTTTTT
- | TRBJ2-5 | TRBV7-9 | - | CASGGGPQETQYF | TGTGCCAGCGGGGGCGGTCCACAAGAGACCCAGTACTTC
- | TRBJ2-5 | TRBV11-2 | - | CASRPGTGQETQYF | TGTGCCAGCAGACCCGGGACGGGGCAGGAGACCCAGTACTTC
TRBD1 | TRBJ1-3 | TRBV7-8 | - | CASSLAVGQGFPGNTIYF | TGTGCCAGCAGCTTAGCAGTGGGACAGGGGTTCCCTGGAAACACCATATATTTT
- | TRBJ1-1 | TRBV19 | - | CASSKGGTEAFF | TGTGCCAGTAGTAAGGGGGGCACTGAAGCTTTCTTT
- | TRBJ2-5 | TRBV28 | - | CASSPPVRGLGETQYF | TGTGCCAGCAGTCCCCCCGTCAGGGGCCTGGGCGAGACCCAGTACTTC
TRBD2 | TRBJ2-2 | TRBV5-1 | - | CASSLGLAGLNTGELFF | TGCGCCAGCAGCCTTGGACTAGCGGGATTGAACACCGGGGAGCTGTTTTTT
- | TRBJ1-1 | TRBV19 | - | CASSYTTSAFTEAFF | TGTGCCAGTAGTTATACCACCTCAGCGTTCACTGAAGCTTTCTTT
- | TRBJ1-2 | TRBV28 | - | CASSGTPNGGYGYTF | TGTGCCAGCAGTGGGACACCTAATGGGGGCTATGGCTACACCTTC
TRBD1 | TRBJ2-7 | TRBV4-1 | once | CASSLRDRSSYEQYF | TGCGCCAGCAGCCTCCGGGACAGGAGCTCCTACGAGCAGTACTTC
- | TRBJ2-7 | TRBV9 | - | CASSAYGSVYEQYF | TGTGCCAGCAGCGCATACGGGTCCGTATACGAGCAGTACTTC
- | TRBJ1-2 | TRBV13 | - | CASSSSSGGYTF | TGTGCCAGCAGCTCGTCGAGTGGCGGCTACACCTTC
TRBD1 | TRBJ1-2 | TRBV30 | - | CACHGQGRSYGYTF | TGTGCCTGCCATGGACAGGGAAGATCGTATGGCTACACCTTC
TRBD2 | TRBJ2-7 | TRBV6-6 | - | CASSHGLASSYEQYF | TGTGCCAGCAGCCACGGACTAGCGAGTTCCTACGAGCAGTACTTC
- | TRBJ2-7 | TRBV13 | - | CASSLAPTYEQYF | TGTGCCAGCAGCTTAGCCCCCACCTACGAGCAGTACTTC
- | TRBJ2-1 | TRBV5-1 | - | CASSWDSRGEQFF | TGCGCCAGCAGCTGGGACTCCCGCGGTGAGCAGTTCTTC
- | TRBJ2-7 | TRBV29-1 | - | CSVAYRDPRGEQYF | TGCAGCGTTGCTTACCGGGACCCTCGAGGCGAGCAGTACTTC
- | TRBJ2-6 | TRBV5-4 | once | CASSFDEGWSGANVLTF | TGTGCCAGCAGCTTTGACGAGGGGTGGTCTGGGGCCAACGTCCTGACTTTC
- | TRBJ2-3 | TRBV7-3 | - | CASSLPPTDTQYF | TGTGCCAGCAGCTTACCCCCCACAGATACGCAGTATTTT
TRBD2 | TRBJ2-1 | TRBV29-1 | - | CSGRLAGPVYNEQFF | TGCAGCGGCCGCTTAGCGGGACCTGTCTACAATGAGCAGTTCTTC
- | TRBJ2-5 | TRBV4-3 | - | CASSQDMDSQETQYF | TGCGCCAGCAGCCAAGATATGGACTCCCAAGAGACCCAGTACTTC
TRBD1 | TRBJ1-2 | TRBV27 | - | CASSLVGQGGGYTF | TGTGCCAGCAGTTTAGTGGGACAGGGTGGCGGCTACACCTTC
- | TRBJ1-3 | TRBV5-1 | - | CASSLNGLGPAGNTIYF | TGCGCCAGCAGCCTAAACGGACTAGGGCCAGCTGGAAACACCATATATTTT
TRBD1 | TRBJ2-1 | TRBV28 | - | CASRPGGEDNEQFF | TGTGCCAGCAGGCCAGGGGGTGAGGACAATGAGCAGTTCTTC
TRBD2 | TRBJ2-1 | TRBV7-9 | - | CASSLGKAGFPNEQFF | TGTGCCAGCAGCTTAGGGAAAGCGGGGTTCCCCAATGAGCAGTTCTTC